This section outlines one T cell receptor beta chain sequence together with its context. What it binds is not known. Germline V lookup: CDR1 SGHAT, CDR2 FQDESV (reference sequence). CDR3 length equals 15 residues. The V segment lost 5 bases and the J segment 1 base; nucleotides outside the gene matches: 2. Clones were sequenced by immunoSEQ multiplex PCR, and TCRdb holds only the in-frame ones, with some missing. The table has over 80,000 clones, about four fifths seen once. This entry is derived from a study of OX40 agonist ivuxolimab in advanced cancers. Study-wide results and limits: There was clonal expansion of CD4+ and CD8+ blood T cells by week 6 at 0.1 to 3.0 mg/kg. CD8+ T cells showed, on average, more clonal expansion than CD4+ cells.

Patients who had autoimmune disease history or got systemic immunosuppression were left out. Cycle 7 day 1, cycle 4 day 1, and baseline were the timepoints at which blood was sampled. The V call is TRBV11-1, the J call TRBJ2-3, with TRBD2 matching over 11 bases. This specimen was CD4+ or CD8+ T cells sorted from blood, taken in a trial of the OX40 agonist ivuxolimab. The TCR sequence derives from an adult with an advanced solid tumor such as melanoma, head and neck, liver or kidney cancer. CDR3 nucleotides: TGTGCCAGCAGCGGTAGCGGGGGGGGCACAGATACGCAGTATTTT. This gives the protein CASSGSGGGTDTQYF.